This T cell receptor (beta chain) was sequenced during a study of T-cell memory formation after mild COVID-19 (dated by TCRdb to the early 2020s). Notes on the research overall: Most TCR sequence clusters were specific to one of the two donors. Two young, previously healthy adult volunteers made up the cohort, one male and one female. In a couple of donors, T-cell clones that expanded and contracted after mild COVID-19 were tracked by sequencing TCRalpha and TCRbeta repertoires over time.

Summary of the overall study and its limitations: Balanced CD4/CD8 phenotypes were observed for clones contracting from day 15 to 85, whereas a bias towards CD4+ was observed for a second wave of clones expanding from day 15 to 37. The second-wave clones that peaked on day 37 were not confirmed to be SARS-CoV-2 specific. Only a couple of mild cases were covered by the study, and larger cohorts that include severe cases with pre-infection samples were considered necessary. The detection of some responding clones in pre-infection memory suggests that pre-existing cross-reactive memory T cells joined the SARS-CoV-2 response. Contracting CD4+ clones turned up mainly in the CM and EM memory subsets, whereas EMRA was where CD8+ clones were enriched.

Sequencer: Illumina NovaSeq 6000. Using 5'RACE with constant-segment primers, TCRalpha and TCRbeta cDNA libraries were constructed, with sample barcodes and unique molecular identifiers added in the process. RNA was extracted from every sample with Trizol reagent. Library amplification was performed in two PCR steps, and a second sample barcode and Illumina TruSeq adapters were introduced in the second step. Sequencing of the libraries was done on an Illumina NovaSeq, producing 2 x 150 bp paired-end reads. Per the original workflow: The reads were demultiplexed and collapsed into UMI-guided consensus sequences using migec v1.2.7. Using mixcr v2.1.11, the UMI consensuses were aligned to TRA and TRB V and J templates and assembled into clonotypes. A clonotype was counted as expanded or contracted only if both edgeR and NoisET called the change significant, with noise models trained on biological replicates. For edgeR calls, the cutoffs were a false discovery rate-adjusted p below 0.01 and a log2 fold-change threshold of 1. As an exploratory analysis of dynamics, max-normalized trajectories of the 1000 most abundant clonotypes were examined by PCA with hierarchical clustering. Separately sequenced CD4+ and CD8+ repertoires were used to assign a CD4 or CD8 phenotype to each responding clone. Clones were called with MiXCR by TCRdb after fastp trimmed the public reads at Q25, and only in-frame beta chains were retained. Here each entry gathers all rows of one CDR3 protein and keeps the most common genes and DNA. The V and J calls were not made by the authors but by TCRdb's processing. The sample table lists a few hundred thousand distinct CDR3 sequences, roughly a quarter of them with a count of one. Of the sample, 8.5% to 10% is held by the ten largest clones.

PBMCs were isolated by Ficoll-Paque density gradient centrifugation. Comment on this clonotype: Its binding antigen is unknown. One base away there is no much larger clone; base qualities are not given.

The clonotype was recovered from an adult woman who had mild COVID-19 (a few samples of this study predate the infection). The sample titles of this study are shuffled in the database, so cell type and time point are left out; the donor was told from shared clones. The sample consisted of PBMCs or a T cell subset sorted from them (not recorded which).

The DNA sequence is TGCAGTGTCCAGAAGGACACTGAAGCTTTCTTT. Translated, this gives CSVQKDTEAFF. The sequence is built from TRBV20-1 and TRBJ1-1, with the D gene call left open. The V end loses 7 bases and the J end loses 3 bases, and a stretch of 9 bases separates them. The CDR3 has 11 amino acids, counting the end cysteine and phenylalanine. This entry keeps only the CDR3 DNA: 33 bases, framed from base 1. CDR1 is given as DFQATT and CDR2 as SNEGSKA, both from the germline V gene (reference sequence).